This T cell receptor beta chain comes out of a study of T cells after yellow fever vaccination. Turning to the study itself: Preparation used SMART-Seq v4 Ultra Low Input for the low-cell-number fractions. Overall study findings and caveats: Re-detected after boosting: most primary clones, 96% of CD4 and less than 90% of CD8. Few clonotypes appeared in both CD4 and CD8 compartments.

Making TCR cDNA involved 5'RACE template switching, which added UMIs and a universal primer site. From the 5' RACE reads, TCRdb called clonotypes with MiXCR, one entry per CDR3 protein. This sample yields about 350,000 distinct CDR3 sequences, of which roughly 7.5% are seen a single time; roughly a sixth belongs to the top ten. The CDR3 loop spans 15 amino acids. The ends were cut back, 2 bases at V and 5 bases at J, with 14 bases in the middle. Germline V gene lookup returns CDR1 KGHSH and CDR2 LQKENI. Concerning this clonotype itself: Antigen specificity is unknown.

The sequence came from a man aged 18 to 29 who received the YFV17D yellow fever vaccine. J is TRBJ2-3 and V is TRBV18; perhaps TRBD1 as D (5 bases). Specimen: PBMCs, collected about 49 days after the first yellow fever vaccination. The CDR3 here is CASSPTTQVGDTQYF. CDR3 nucleotide sequence: TGTGCCAGCTCACCAACAACACAGGTGGGAGATACGCAGTATTTT.